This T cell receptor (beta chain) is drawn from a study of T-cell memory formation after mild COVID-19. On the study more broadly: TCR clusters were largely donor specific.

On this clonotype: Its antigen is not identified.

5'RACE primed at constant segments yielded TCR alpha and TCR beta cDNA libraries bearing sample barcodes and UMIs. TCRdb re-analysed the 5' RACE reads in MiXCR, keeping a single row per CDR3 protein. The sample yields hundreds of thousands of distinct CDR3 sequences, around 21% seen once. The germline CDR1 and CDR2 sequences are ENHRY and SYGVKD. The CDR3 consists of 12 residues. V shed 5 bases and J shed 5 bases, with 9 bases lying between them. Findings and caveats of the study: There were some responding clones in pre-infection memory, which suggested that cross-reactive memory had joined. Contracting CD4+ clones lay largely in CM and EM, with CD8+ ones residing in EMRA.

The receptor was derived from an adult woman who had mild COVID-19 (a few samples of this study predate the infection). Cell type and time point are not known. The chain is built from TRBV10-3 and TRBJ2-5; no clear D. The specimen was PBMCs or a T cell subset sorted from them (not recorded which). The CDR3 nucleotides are TGTGCCATCAGTCCCCGTAGGGAGACCCAGTACTTC. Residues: CAISPRRETQYF.